Described below is a single T cell receptor beta chain sequence and its context. After removal of 4 bases from V and 3 bases from J, the junction contained 11 bases not matched to a gene. Germline CDR1 reads MNHEY; CDR2 reads SVGEGT. The CDR3 sequence is 16 residues long. This sample is drawn from a study of blood T cell repertoires in COVID-19. Some clones are missing from TCRdb's copy, which holds only in-frame ones; the method was immunoSEQ multiplex PCR. The table shows fewer than 150,000 clones, with around 86% occurring only once. The rearrangement uses TRBV6-2 or TRBV6-3 and TRBJ2-5; TRBD2 aligns across 7 bases. The sequence derives from a woman between 70 and 85 years old with acute or convalescent COVID-19. The sequenced material came from peripheral blood. The CDR3 reads CASSLGWGGSEETQYF. CDR3 DNA sequence: TGTGCCAGCAGTTTGGGGTGGGGGGGGTCGGAAGAGACCCAGTACTTC.